This TCR beta chain was identified in a study of Graves' ophthalmopathy and Graves' hyperthyroidism. Findings of the study overall: For predicting ophthalmopathy progression, the model had roughly 70% sensitivity and 72% to 85% specificity. Separation of ophthalmopathy from stable hyperthyroidism was achieved by a 13-signature model, at around 90% sensitivity and under 82% specificity.

TCR beta CDR3 regions were amplified from RNA transcripts. First-round RT-PCR employed HTBI primers, with a second-round multiplex PCR after it. TCRdb reanalysed the multiplex PCR reads using MiXCR and keeps one entry per CDR3 protein. Seen here are around 1,200,000 distinct CDR3 sequences, about two fifths observed once, and the top ten hold more than 9.5%. Germline values: CDR1 LGHNA, CDR2 YSLEER. CDR3 length: 17 amino acids. Trimming removed 4 bases at V and 3 bases at J, with 19 bases between. Comment on this clonotype: Its specificity is not known.

Sequencing was carried out using peripheral blood or thyroid tissue (not recorded which). The sequence was obtained from an adult man with Graves' hyperthyroidism. The rearrangement joins TRBV4-3 to TRBJ1-5, with D possibly matching TRBD1 (6 bases). The CDR3 DNA follows: TGCGCCAGCAGCCCAACCCGTCCGACAGGCAACAATCAGCCCCAGCATTTT. It is translated as CASSPTRPTGNNQPQHF.